This T cell receptor (beta chain) was sequenced during a study of control samples from healthy donors and cancer patients. This table comes from immunoSEQ multiplex PCR, and its TCRdb copy is limited to in-frame clones, with some not included. The sample yields roughly 80,000 clones, roughly 90% seen once. The receptor comes from a man in his fifties in good health. Sequencing was performed on blood.

The CDR3 nucleotides read TGTGCCAGCAGTCTGGGGACAGATACGCAGTATTTT. Protein product: CASSLGTDTQYF. The chain links TRBV7-3 to TRBJ2-3; the D is unclear. This CDR3 contains 12 residues. Trimming took 6 bases from V and 3 from J, leaving 7 bases between them. CDR1 SGHTA and CDR2 FQGTGA come from the germline V gene.